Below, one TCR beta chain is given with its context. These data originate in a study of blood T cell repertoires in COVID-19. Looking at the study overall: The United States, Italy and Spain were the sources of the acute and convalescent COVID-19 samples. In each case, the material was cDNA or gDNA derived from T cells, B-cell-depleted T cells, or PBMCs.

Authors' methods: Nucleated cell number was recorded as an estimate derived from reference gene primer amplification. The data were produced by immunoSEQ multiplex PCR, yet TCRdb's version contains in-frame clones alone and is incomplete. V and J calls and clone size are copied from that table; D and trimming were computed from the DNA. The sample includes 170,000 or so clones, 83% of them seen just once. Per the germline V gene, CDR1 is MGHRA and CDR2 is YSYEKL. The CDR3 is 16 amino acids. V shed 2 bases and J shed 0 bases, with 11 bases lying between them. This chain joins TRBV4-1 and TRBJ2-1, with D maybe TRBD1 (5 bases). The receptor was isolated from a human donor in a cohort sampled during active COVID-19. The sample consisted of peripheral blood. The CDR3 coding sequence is TGCGCCAGCAGCCAAACGGGTGGGGCCTCCTACAATGAGCAGTTCTTC. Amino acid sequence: CASSQTGGASYNEQFF.